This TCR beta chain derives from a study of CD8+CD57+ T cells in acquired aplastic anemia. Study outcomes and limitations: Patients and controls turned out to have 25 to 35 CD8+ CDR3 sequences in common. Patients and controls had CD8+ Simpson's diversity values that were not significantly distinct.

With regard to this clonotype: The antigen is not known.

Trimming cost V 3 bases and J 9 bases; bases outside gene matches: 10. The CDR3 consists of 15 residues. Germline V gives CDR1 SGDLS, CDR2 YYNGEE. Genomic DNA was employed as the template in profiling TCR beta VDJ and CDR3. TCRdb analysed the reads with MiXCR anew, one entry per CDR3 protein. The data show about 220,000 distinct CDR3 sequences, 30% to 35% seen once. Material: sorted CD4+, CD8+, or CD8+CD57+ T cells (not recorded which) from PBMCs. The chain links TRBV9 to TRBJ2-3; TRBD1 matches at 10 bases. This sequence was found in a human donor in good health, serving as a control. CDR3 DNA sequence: TGTGCCAGCAGCGGTTGGACAGGGGGTGCAGGGACGCAGTATTTT. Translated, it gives CASSGWTGGAGTQYF.